The source of this TCR beta chain is a study of blood T cell repertoires in COVID-19. As for the study in general: From the United States, Italy and Spain came samples of acute and convalescent COVID-19. From T cells, B-cell-depleted T cells, or PBMCs came the material, which was cDNA or gDNA.

In the original workflow: Amplification of reference gene primers was used by the study to estimate nucleated cell counts. The protocol was immunoSEQ multiplex PCR, while the TCRdb copy is restricted to in-frame clones and leaves out a portion. That table gives V, J and clone size, and the DNA gave D and trimming. The sample yields about 57,000 clones, approximately 92% seen once. This CDR3 spans 19 amino acids. Germline loops: CDR1 SGHRS, CDR2 YFSETQ. Trimming took 5 bases from V and 7 from J, leaving 30 bases between them. What was sequenced was peripheral blood. This TCR was recovered from a man aged 55 to 70 with acute or convalescent COVID-19. J is TRBJ1-4 and V is TRBV5-1, with D possibly being TRBD1 (6 bases). The CDR3 DNA is TGCGCCAGCAGTCTGGAAGGGGGTCTTCTTCATTCCCCGGGTGAAAAACTGTTTTTT. It yields the protein CASSLEGGLLHSPGEKLFF.